This T cell receptor (beta chain) comes out of a study of blood T cells in healthy people across ages. Study observations and caveats: While age rose, TCR beta diversity per million T cells dropped in a roughly linear way. With donor CMV status unknown, expanded clonotype changes were possibly confounded. PBMCs went unsorted, and a conclusive naive versus antigen-experienced comparison was therefore prevented.

Then a second PCR, running about 7 to 11 cycles, was carried out with a sample-barcoded 5' primer and a J-beta primer mix. Each cDNA molecule, via a template-switch adaptor with 12 random nucleotides, was tagged. MiXCR was run by TCRdb on the 5' RACE reads, yielding one entry per CDR3 protein. Of 870,000 or so distinct CDR3 sequences listed, under 35% were seen once; the top ten hold around 16%. Comments on this clonotype: Its antigen is undetermined.

The CDR3 is 16 residues long. The germline gives CDR1 SGHTA, CDR2 FQGNSA. The J segment lost 9 bases and the V segment lost 4 bases, leaving 9 bases of the junction unmatched. This chain links TRBV7-2 with TRBJ1-6; 10 bases are a match to TRBD1. The sample was blood. The origin of this receptor is a woman over 75 in good health. The CDR3 region has the DNA TGTGCCAGCAGCTCCGCCAAGGACAGGGGGGGTTCACCCCTCCACTTT. This encodes CASSSAKDRGGSPLHF.